These T cell receptor beta chains were read from a single sample in a study of blood T cell repertoires in COVID-19. Method: immunoSEQ multiplex PCR; TCRdb's copy keeps in-frame clones and lacks some. The sample has about 440,000 clones, 90% seen once. Sequences were obtained from PBMCs or T cells enriched from blood (not recorded which). These receptors all come from a man between 18 and 35 years old who had recovered from COVID-19. CDR3s include the opening cysteine and the closing phenylalanine or tryptophan. Each record gives: CDR3 DNA, CDR3 protein, J gene, D gene, V gene, CDR3 length, clone size. A D gene is named only where the DNA matches it firmly. Clone sizes are given selectively: once, few, many, or a class where the clone is expanded.

CDR3nt: TGTGCCATCAGTGAACCTCAGACAGGGCCTAGCGGCTACACCTTC; CDR3aa: CAISEPQTGPSGYTF; j_gene: TRBJ1-2; d_gene: TRBD1; v_gene: TRBV10-3; len: 15; abundance: few
CDR3nt: TGTGCCAGCAGCTCATCCGGGACAGAGAACACTGAAGCTTTCTTT; CDR3aa: CASSSSGTENTEAFF; j_gene: TRBJ1-1; d_gene: TRBD1; v_gene: TRBV7-8; len: 15; abundance: .
CDR3nt: TGTGCCAGCCGCGTAACAGGGGGCCTGAACGAGCAGTACTTC; CDR3aa: CASRVTGGLNEQYF; j_gene: TRBJ2-7; d_gene: TRBD1; v_gene: TRBV6-5; len: 14; abundance: .
CDR3nt: TGCGCCAGCAGGAGTGAGGCGGGCGGGGCCTTCTACAATGAGCAGTTCTTC; CDR3aa: CASRSEAGGAFYNEQFF; j_gene: TRBJ2-1; d_gene: .; v_gene: TRBV5-1; len: 17; abundance: .
CDR3nt: TGTGCCAGCAGCTTAGGAGATAGCGGGAGGGCCGGGGTTGAGCAGTTCTTC; CDR3aa: CASSLGDSGRAGVEQFF; j_gene: TRBJ2-1; d_gene: TRBD2; v_gene: TRBV7-9; len: 17; abundance: .
CDR3nt: TGTGCCAGCAGCCAAGGCATCAGCGTTCAAGAGACCCAGTACTTC; CDR3aa: CASSQGISVQETQYF; j_gene: TRBJ2-5; d_gene: .; v_gene: TRBV3-1/TRBV3-2; len: 15; abundance: .
CDR3nt: TGTGCCAGCAGTCCACAGGGGCCCAACGGTCTGTTTTTT; CDR3aa: CASSPQGPNGLFF; j_gene: TRBJ1-4; d_gene: TRBD1; v_gene: TRBV27; len: 13; abundance: .
CDR3nt: TGTGCCAGCAGCGTAGCAGGTTGGCCCACCGGGGAGCTGTTTTTT; CDR3aa: CASSVAGWPTGELFF; j_gene: TRBJ2-2; d_gene: .; v_gene: TRBV9; len: 15; abundance: .
CDR3nt: TGCGCCAGCAAGGGGGGGAGTTCCTCCTACAATGAGCAGTTCTTC; CDR3aa: CASKGGSSSYNEQFF; j_gene: TRBJ2-1; d_gene: .; v_gene: TRBV10-2; len: 15; abundance: .
CDR3nt: TGTGCCAGCAGCGTCCTAGCAACGAACACCGGGGAGCTGTTTTTT; CDR3aa: CASSVLATNTGELFF; j_gene: TRBJ2-2; d_gene: .; v_gene: TRBV9; len: 15; abundance: .
CDR3nt: TGTGCCAGCAGTCCCTATATGAGACAGGGGACCTACGAGCAGTACTTC; CDR3aa: CASSPYMRQGTYEQYF; j_gene: TRBJ2-7; d_gene: TRBD1; v_gene: TRBV27; len: 16; abundance: .
CDR3nt: TGTGCCAGCAGGCCGGCTAGCGGGAGTTCACAAGAGACCCAGTACTTC; CDR3aa: CASRPASGSSQETQYF; j_gene: TRBJ2-5; d_gene: TRBD2; v_gene: TRBV2; len: 16; abundance: .
CDR3nt: TGCGCCAGCAGCTTGGGTGGGGCCCATCAGCCCCAGCATTTT; CDR3aa: CASSLGGAHQPQHF; j_gene: TRBJ1-5; d_gene: .; v_gene: TRBV5-1; len: 14; abundance: .
CDR3nt: TGTGCCAGCACCCAAGACAGGGGGCTGGGTTCACCCCTCCACTTT; CDR3aa: CASTQDRGLGSPLHF; j_gene: TRBJ1-6; d_gene: TRBD1; v_gene: TRBV6-5; len: 15; abundance: .
CDR3nt: TGTGCCAGCAGCGCATCCGGGACAGGGTCCTACGAGCAGTACTTC; CDR3aa: CASSASGTGSYEQYF; j_gene: TRBJ2-7; d_gene: TRBD1; v_gene: TRBV5-4; len: 15; abundance: .
CDR3nt: TGCGCCAGCAGCCAAGCAGGGGCGGTTGCTGAAGCTTTCTTT; CDR3aa: CASSQAGAVAEAFF; j_gene: TRBJ1-1; d_gene: .; v_gene: TRBV4-1; len: 14; abundance: .
CDR3nt: TGCGCCAGCAGCTTGGGAGGTACCACCGGGGAGCTGTTTTTT; CDR3aa: CASSLGGTTGELFF; j_gene: TRBJ2-2; d_gene: .; v_gene: TRBV5-1; len: 14; abundance: .
CDR3nt: TGTGCCAGCAGCCCAGTCGCTAGCCGCGCAGATACGCAGTATTTT; CDR3aa: CASSPVASRADTQYF; j_gene: TRBJ2-3; d_gene: .; v_gene: TRBV7-6; len: 15; abundance: .
CDR3nt: TGTGCCAGCAGCGTAGGAAACCAAGGGGGGCCCCAGCATTTT; CDR3aa: CASSVGNQGGPQHF; j_gene: TRBJ1-5; d_gene: .; v_gene: TRBV9; len: 14; abundance: .
CDR3nt: TGTGCCAGCAGGGACAGGGGATACAACATTCAGTACTTC; CDR3aa: CASRDRGYNIQYF; j_gene: TRBJ2-4; d_gene: TRBD1; v_gene: TRBV6-5; len: 13; abundance: .
CDR3nt: TGTGCCAGCTCGAACTACAGGGATGGAAATTCACCCCTCCACTTT; CDR3aa: CASSNYRDGNSPLHF; j_gene: TRBJ1-6; d_gene: .; v_gene: TRBV18; len: 15; abundance: .
CDR3nt: TGCAGCGTTGCCGACGCCGACCGGGTTCAGTACTTC; CDR3aa: CSVADADRVQYF; j_gene: TRBJ2-4; d_gene: .; v_gene: TRBV29-1; len: 12; abundance: .
CDR3nt: TGTGCCAGCAGTTTACAGGGGGACACTGAAGCTTTCTTT; CDR3aa: CASSLQGDTEAFF; j_gene: TRBJ1-1; d_gene: TRBD1; v_gene: TRBV28; len: 13; abundance: .
CDR3nt: TGCGCCAGCAGCCGTCGTGACCGGGACAGATTTGAAAAACTGTTTTTT; CDR3aa: CASSRRDRDRFEKLFF; j_gene: TRBJ1-4; d_gene: TRBD1; v_gene: TRBV5-1; len: 16; abundance: .
CDR3nt: TGCGCCAGGACGAAACCAAGGGGGGGCCCAGGAGAGACCCAGTACTTC; CDR3aa: CARTKPRGGPGETQYF; j_gene: TRBJ2-5; d_gene: .; v_gene: TRBV5-1; len: 16; abundance: .
CDR3nt: TGTGCCAGCAGCCAAGACGGGGTTGACAATTCACCCCTCCACTTT; CDR3aa: CASSQDGVDNSPLHF; j_gene: TRBJ1-6; d_gene: .; v_gene: TRBV3-1/TRBV3-2; len: 15; abundance: .
CDR3nt: TGTGCCAGTAGTATAGGAGAGGAAGCTTTCTTT; CDR3aa: CASSIGEEAFF; j_gene: TRBJ1-1; d_gene: .; v_gene: TRBV19; len: 11; abundance: .
CDR3nt: TGTGCCATCAGTGAGGGGTCCCCGGGAGGCGAAAAACTGTTTTTT; CDR3aa: CAISEGSPGGEKLFF; j_gene: TRBJ1-4; d_gene: .; v_gene: TRBV10-3; len: 15; abundance: .
CDR3nt: TGTGCCAGCAGCTTAGTGGCGGGGGGACGAACAGATACGCAGTATTTT; CDR3aa: CASSLVAGGRTDTQYF; j_gene: TRBJ2-3; d_gene: TRBD2; v_gene: TRBV7-9; len: 16; abundance: .
CDR3nt: TGTGCCTGGAGTGCGGGGACTAGCGTAAACGGGGAGCTGTTTTTT; CDR3aa: CAWSAGTSVNGELFF; j_gene: TRBJ2-2; d_gene: TRBD2; v_gene: TRBV30; len: 15; abundance: .
CDR3nt: TGTGCCAGCAGTAGACAGACCTTGAACACTGAAGCTTTCTTT; CDR3aa: CASSRQTLNTEAFF; j_gene: TRBJ1-1; d_gene: .; v_gene: TRBV6-5; len: 14; abundance: .
CDR3nt: TGCAGCGTGTTCGACAGGGAAGAGGGCATGAACACTGAAGCTTTCTTT; CDR3aa: CSVFDREEGMNTEAFF; j_gene: TRBJ1-1; d_gene: TRBD1; v_gene: TRBV29-1; len: 16; abundance: .
CDR3nt: TGTGCCAGTAGTATATCGGGACAGGTTCTCACTGAAGCTTTCTTT; CDR3aa: CASSISGQVLTEAFF; j_gene: TRBJ1-1; d_gene: TRBD1; v_gene: TRBV19; len: 15; abundance: once
CDR3nt: TGTGCCAGCAGTCTCGGGACAGGACGCTACACCTTC; CDR3aa: CASSLGTGRYTF; j_gene: TRBJ1-2; d_gene: TRBD1; v_gene: TRBV6-5; len: 12; abundance: .
CDR3nt: TGTGCCAGCAGTCCGGGGGGTTTCAACACCGGGGAGCTGTTTTTT; CDR3aa: CASSPGGFNTGELFF; j_gene: TRBJ2-2; d_gene: TRBD2; v_gene: TRBV6-5; len: 15; abundance: .
CDR3nt: TGTGCCAGCAGCATTGATCCCTCCGACACCGAGCAGTACTTC; CDR3aa: CASSIDPSDTEQYF; j_gene: TRBJ2-7; d_gene: .; v_gene: TRBV11-2; len: 14; abundance: .
CDR3nt: TGCGCCAGCAGTGAGCAGCGTAACCTTGAAGCTTTCTTT; CDR3aa: CASSEQRNLEAFF; j_gene: TRBJ1-1; d_gene: .; v_gene: TRBV10-2; len: 13; abundance: .
CDR3nt: TGTGCCAGCAGTTCCCCCGGACAGGTTGAAATCTCGGGTTCACCCCTCCACTTT; CDR3aa: CASSSPGQVEISGSPLHF; j_gene: TRBJ1-6; d_gene: TRBD1; v_gene: TRBV28; len: 18; abundance: .
CDR3nt: TGTGCCAGCAGCAGCGGACTAGCGGGAGAGACCCAGTACTTC; CDR3aa: CASSSGLAGETQYF; j_gene: TRBJ2-5; d_gene: TRBD2; v_gene: TRBV9; len: 14; abundance: .
CDR3nt: TGTGCCAGTAGTGTATCCCGGGAAGAAACGCGCTTCTTT; CDR3aa: CASSVSREETRFF; j_gene: TRBJ1-1; d_gene: .; v_gene: TRBV19; len: 13; abundance: few
CDR3nt: TGTGCCAGCAGCCAAGGGCCCGGGACTAGCGGGAGGGTTCGACCAGATACGCAGTATTTT; CDR3aa: CASSQGPGTSGRVRPDTQYF; j_gene: TRBJ2-3; d_gene: TRBD2; v_gene: TRBV4-2; len: 20; abundance: .
CDR3nt: TGTGCCAGCAGCCGTAGCACAGCAGGGCTCCTCTATGGCTACACCTTC; CDR3aa: CASSRSTAGLLYGYTF; j_gene: TRBJ1-2; d_gene: .; v_gene: TRBV11-2; len: 16; abundance: once
CDR3nt: TGTGCCAGCAGCCAAGAAGGGATAGCGGACTCCTACGAGCAGTACTTC; CDR3aa: CASSQEGIADSYEQYF; j_gene: TRBJ2-7; d_gene: .; v_gene: TRBV4-2; len: 16; abundance: .
CDR3nt: TGTGCCAGCAGTTCCGTCCAAGCGGAAAAACTGTTTTTT; CDR3aa: CASSSVQAEKLFF; j_gene: TRBJ1-4; d_gene: .; v_gene: TRBV28; len: 13; abundance: .
CDR3nt: TGTGCCCATTCACAGGGAGTCAATAGCTCACCCCTCCACTTT; CDR3aa: CAHSQGVNSSPLHF; j_gene: TRBJ1-6; d_gene: .; v_gene: TRBV30; len: 14; abundance: .
CDR3nt: TGTGCCAGCGGGGACAGGGAGGGTGCGTTTAATTCACCCCTCCACTTT; CDR3aa: CASGDREGAFNSPLHF; j_gene: TRBJ1-6; d_gene: TRBD1; v_gene: TRBV27; len: 16; abundance: .
CDR3nt: TGTGCCAGCAGTAAACACTACGAGCAGTACTTC; CDR3aa: CASSKHYEQYF; j_gene: TRBJ2-7; d_gene: .; v_gene: TRBV28; len: 11; abundance: .
CDR3nt: TGTGCCACCAGTGATTTCCCGACTAGTCCCAATATTCAGGGGGTTTTTGAGACCCAGTACTTC; CDR3aa: CATSDFPTSPNIQGVFETQYF; j_gene: TRBJ2-5; d_gene: .; v_gene: TRBV24-1; len: 21; abundance: .
CDR3nt: TGTGCCAGCAGCTTAGAGGGGGCGCAACCCTACGAGCAGTACTTC; CDR3aa: CASSLEGAQPYEQYF; j_gene: TRBJ2-7; d_gene: TRBD1; v_gene: TRBV7-2; len: 15; abundance: .
CDR3nt: TGTGCCAGCAGTCCTCTAGCGGGAGAAGAGACCCAGTACTTC; CDR3aa: CASSPLAGEETQYF; j_gene: TRBJ2-5; d_gene: TRBD2; v_gene: TRBV6-5; len: 14; abundance: once
CDR3nt: TGTGCCAGCAGTAGGGGCCAGAACTATGGCTACACCTTC; CDR3aa: CASSRGQNYGYTF; j_gene: TRBJ1-2; d_gene: .; v_gene: TRBV12-3/TRBV12-4; len: 13; abundance: once
CDR3nt: TGTGCCATCAGGGAGCGTAGGGGCACTGAAGCTTTCTTT; CDR3aa: CAIRERRGTEAFF; j_gene: TRBJ1-1; d_gene: .; v_gene: TRBV10-3; len: 13; abundance: .
CDR3nt: TGTGCCAGCAGCCAGGGACAGGGCACCTACGAGCAGTACTTC; CDR3aa: CASSQGQGTYEQYF; j_gene: TRBJ2-7; d_gene: TRBD1; v_gene: TRBV5-4; len: 14; abundance: once